Listed here are 3 T cell receptor beta chains from one sample, sequenced in a study of T-cell reconstitution after alpha-beta-depleted transplantation in children. TCRbeta library preparation incorporated unique molecular identifiers. In TCRdb, the PCR reads were re-called with MiXCR into one record per CDR3 protein. The sample lists over 200,000 distinct CDR3 sequences, approximately 10% seen once, with approximately 5.9% in the top ten. The source material was PBMCs from the stem cell graft donor, sampled from the stem cell graft. These receptors were taken from a human donor who donated a stem cell graft to a child with acute lymphoblastic leukemia.

This clonotype came up many times. CDR3 region: CASSPGLARSTDTQYF. The CDR3 nucleotides read TGTGCCAGCAGCCCCGGACTAGCAAGAAGCACAGATACGCAGTATTTT. V and J are TRBV12-3 or TRBV12-4 and TRBJ2-3, with 8 bases identical to TRBD2. Unmatched junction bases numbered 8, after V lost 6 bases and J lost 0 bases. The CDR3 loop spans 16 amino acids.

V is TRBV30 and J is TRBJ2-7; D is perhaps TRBD1 (6 bases). V dropped 3 bases and J dropped 6 bases, with 15 bases sitting between them. The CDR3 has 13 residues. Looked up from germline, CDR1 is GTSNPN and CDR2 is SVGIG (reference sequence). In DNA, the CDR3 is TGTGCCTGGAGGGGTTACAGGGTAGGCGAGCAGTACTTC. Encoded protein: CAWRGYRVGEQYF.

The rearrangement joins TRBV6-4 to TRBJ2-3, with 7 nucleotides matching TRBD1. The CDR3 is made up of 13 amino acids. The trim removed 2 bases at V and 4 bases at J, leaving 0 bases unmatched. Germline loops: CDR1 MRHNA, CDR2 SNTAGT. For the CDR3, the DNA is TGTGCCAGCAGTGACCAGGGGGCAGATACGCAGTATTTT. It yields the protein CASSDQGADTQYF.